This is a list of T cell receptor beta chains from one sample in a study of CD8+CD57+ T cells in acquired aplastic anemia. Each CDR3 protein is one row after TCRdb ran MiXCR on the reads. The sample holds a few hundred thousand distinct CDR3 sequences, about 59% seen once. Sample: sorted CD4+, CD8+, or CD8+CD57+ T cells (not recorded which) from PBMCs. These TCRs come from a human donor in good health. Each CDR3 is given with its conserved first and last residue. A D gene is named only where the DNA matches it firmly. Expanded clones get a size class; other rows say once, few or many, or leave the size out.

j_call	d_call	v_call	clone_size	cdr3_nt	cdr3_aa
TRBJ2-1	NA	TRBV2	once	TGTGCCAGCAGTCGTAGTTGGAATGAGCAGTTCTTC	CASSRSWNEQFF
TRBJ2-2	NA	TRBV13	NA	TGTGCCAGCAGTGAACAGGGTGGGCTGTTTTTT	CASSEQGGLFF
TRBJ1-1	NA	TRBV20-1	NA	TGCAGTGCGAGAGAATCGTCACCCGACACTGAAGCTTTCTTT	CSARESSPDTEAFF
TRBJ2-3	NA	TRBV7-8	NA	TGTGCCAGCAGCCCAGAGGGGGGGGCCACAGATACGCAGTATTTT	CASSPEGGATDTQYF
TRBJ2-2	NA	TRBV4-1	many	TGCGCCAGCAGCCAGGGGGAGGGGGAGCTGTTTTTT	CASSQGEGELFF
TRBJ1-1	NA	TRBV14	many	TGTGCCAGCAGCCAGGGACATAGGAACACTGAAGCTTTCTTT	CASSQGHRNTEAFF
TRBJ2-5	NA	TRBV5-4	many	TGTGCCAGCAGCTTGGGAGGTACTCAAGAGACCCAGTACTTC	CASSLGGTQETQYF
TRBJ2-1	TRBD1	TRBV7-6	many	TGTGCCAGCAGCTTAGCGGCGGACAGGGCCTCCTACAATGAGCAGTTCTTC	CASSLAADRASYNEQFF
TRBJ2-7	TRBD2	TRBV7-9	NA	TGTGCCAGCAGCTTAGCTGTGGGGACTAGCGGGGGTTACGAGCAGTACTTC	CASSLAVGTSGGYEQYF
TRBJ2-1	TRBD1	TRBV25-1	NA	TGTGCCAGCAGTGGCTTCTCCGGGACAGGCTCTTACAATGAGCAGTTCTTC	CASSGFSGTGSYNEQFF
TRBJ2-7	TRBD2	TRBV7-2	NA	TGTGCCAGCAGCTTAGCGGCGGGAGATTCCTACGAGCAGTACTTC	CASSLAAGDSYEQYF
TRBJ2-7	TRBD1	TRBV6-5	many	TGTGCCAGCAGTTACCTCCGACAGGGTCCCTACGAGCAGTACTTC	CASSYLRQGPYEQYF
TRBJ1-5	NA	TRBV6-5	many	TGTGCCAGCAGTTATACGGCCTATGTTCAGCCCCAGCATTTT	CASSYTAYVQPQHF
TRBJ2-3	TRBD1	TRBV7-9	NA	TGTGCCAGCAGCCACGGACAGGGATACAATGAGCAGTATTTT	CASSHGQGYNEQYF
TRBJ2-3	NA	TRBV5-4	NA	TGTGCCAGCAGTTCCGGGACTTACACAGATACGCAGTATTTT	CASSSGTYTDTQYF
TRBJ2-3	TRBD1	TRBV29-1	NA	TGCAGCGTAGGGACAGGGGGCACAGATACGCAGTATTTT	CSVGTGGTDTQYF
TRBJ2-1	TRBD1	TRBV7-9	NA	TGTGCCAGCAGCTTGGGGACAGGGCATAATGAGCAGTTCTTC	CASSLGTGHNEQFF
TRBJ2-1	NA	TRBV5-1	NA	TGCGCCAGCAGGCGAGCCGGGACCAAGAACAATGAGCAGTTCTTC	CASRRAGTKNNEQFF
TRBJ2-3	TRBD1	TRBV5-4	NA	TGCGCCAGCAGTTCAGGGGGCGCAGTGTTCACAGATACGCAGTATTTT	CASSSGGAVFTDTQYF
TRBJ2-7	NA	TRBV6-5	many	TGTGCCACTGGGGTGTCCGAGCAGTACTTC	CATGVSEQYF
TRBJ1-4	TRBD1	TRBV5-1	once	TGCGCCAGCAGCCAACAGGGGGAGCGTGAAAAACTGTTTTTT	CASSQQGEREKLFF
TRBJ2-5	NA	TRBV14	NA	TGTGCCAGCAGCCAAGGAGGGACAACCCAAGAGACCCAGTACTTC	CASSQGGTTQETQYF
TRBJ2-3	NA	TRBV2	NA	TGTGCCAGCAGTCTTGAGGGTTCAACAGATACGCAGTATTTT	CASSLEGSTDTQYF
TRBJ1-2	TRBD1	TRBV20-1	few	TGCAGTGCTAGGGAACAGGGGTCCCCCTATGGCTACACCTTC	CSAREQGSPYGYTF
TRBJ2-7	NA	TRBV7-9	NA	TGTGCCAGCAGCCGTCGAAAAGGGGAAGAATACGAGCAGTACTTC	CASSRRKGEEYEQYF
TRBJ2-3	NA	TRBV24-1	once	TGTGCCACCAGTGACCGGGGAGGGGGAGGCGGCACAGATACGCAGTATTTT	CATSDRGGGGGTDTQYF
TRBJ1-5	NA	TRBV7-9	NA	TGTGCCAGCAGCTCCTACAGCGATCAGCCCCAGCATTTT	CASSSYSDQPQHF
TRBJ2-2	TRBD2	TRBV7-2	many	TGTGCCAGCAGCTTATTGGGCGGGGGGGCCGCGAACACCGGGGAGCTGTTTTTT	CASSLLGGGAANTGELFF
TRBJ2-7	NA	TRBV19	NA	TGTGCCAGTAGGGGGGACGCCTGCGAGCAGTACTTC	CASRGDACEQYF
TRBJ1-4	NA	TRBV2	many	TGTGCCAGCAGTGGGGGAGGGGTGAGGTTTAATGAAAAACTGTTTTTT	CASSGGGVRFNEKLFF
TRBJ2-5	NA	TRBV7-9	NA	NA	CASSQDFLWTAVVEVQETQYF
TRBJ2-7	TRBD1	TRBV11-2	NA	TGTGCCAGCAGCTTAGTGAAGGGGGCCCCGCGGTGGGAGCAGTACTTC	CASSLVKGAPRWEQYF
TRBJ2-7	NA	TRBV15	NA	TGTGCTACCAGCAGTTCACTGATCTCCTACGAGCAGTACTTC	CATSSSLISYEQYF
TRBJ2-7	TRBD1	TRBV20-1	NA	TGCAGTGCTCCAGACAGGGCGTCCAACGAGCAGTACTTC	CSAPDRASNEQYF
TRBJ1-5	NA	TRBV4-2	many	TGTGCCAGCAGCCAAGATATTTCGACAGCAGTCAATCAGCCCCAGCATTTT	CASSQDISTAVNQPQHF
TRBJ2-7	NA	TRBV7-8	NA	TGTGCCAGCAGCCAATCCGTCGGACCCTACGAGCAGTACTTC	CASSQSVGPYEQYF
TRBJ2-2	TRBD1	TRBV9	NA	TGTGCCAGCAGCGCACCGGGACAGCCGTACACCGGGGAGCTGTTTTTT	CASSAPGQPYTGELFF
TRBJ2-1	TRBD2	TRBV7-6	NA	TGTGCCAGCAGCCCTGGACTAGTTCACGTCCAGTTCTTC	CASSPGLVHVQFF
TRBJ2-3	TRBD2	TRBV5-5	NA	TGTGCCAGCAGCCCGTTCGGGGGAGGGCCTACAGATACGCAGTATTTT	CASSPFGGGPTDTQYF
TRBJ1-3	NA	TRBV12-3/TRBV12-4	many	TGTGCCAGCAGTTTTGACTCTGGAAACACCATATATTTT	CASSFDSGNTIYF
TRBJ1-4	TRBD1	TRBV20-1	NA	TGCAGTGCTAGGAGAAGGGGGACAGGGGAAAAACTGTTTTTT	CSARRRGTGEKLFF
TRBJ1-2	NA	TRBV7-2	few	TGTGCCAGCAGCTCGGGGGGGGCAGCTGGCTACACCTTC	CASSSGGAAGYTF
TRBJ1-6	TRBD1	TRBV7-3	once	TGTGCCAGCAGCCTACAGGGGGCGGGAAATTCACCCCTCCACTTT	CASSLQGAGNSPLHF
TRBJ2-7	TRBD2	TRBV28	many	TGTGCCAGCAGTTCCCGGGGGGACGAGCAGTACTTC	CASSSRGDEQYF
TRBJ2-3	TRBD2	TRBV5-1	NA	TGTGCCAGCAGCAACCGCGGGGGGCCTAGCACAGATACGCAGTATTTT	CASSNRGGPSTDTQYF
TRBJ2-5	NA	TRBV25-1	NA	TGTGCCAGCAGTGAATGGGGGGTAGAGACCCAGTACTTC	CASSEWGVETQYF
TRBJ2-1	NA	TRBV9	few	TGTGCCAGCAGCGTGGGTAGCCTCGGTGCGCAGTTCTTC	CASSVGSLGAQFF
TRBJ2-5	NA	TRBV5-1	NA	TGTGCCAGCAGCCCGACAGGGAGGCGAGAGACCCAGTACTTC	CASSPTGRRETQYF
TRBJ1-5	NA	TRBV9	NA	TGTGCCAGCAGCGGGTCCCTTACTCAGCCCCAGCATTTT	CASSGSLTQPQHF
TRBJ2-7	NA	TRBV14	NA	TGTGCCAGCAGCCAATACCGCAACGAGCAGTACTTC	CASSQYRNEQYF
TRBJ2-3	TRBD1	TRBV19	NA	TGTGCCAGTAGCAGAAAAGGACAGGGAAGGAGCACAGATACGCAGTATTTT	CASSRKGQGRSTDTQYF
TRBJ1-2	NA	TRBV15	many	TGTGCCACCGAGCCCAGGAATAACTATGGCTACACCTTC	CATEPRNNYGYTF
TRBJ2-7	NA	TRBV7-7	NA	TGTGCTAGCAGCCCCCTCGGGATCCACGAGCAGTACTTC	CASSPLGIHEQYF
TRBJ1-1	TRBD1	TRBV10-3	NA	TGTGCCATCAGTGACGGACAGGCGGACCTTGAAGCTTTCTTT	CAISDGQADLEAFF
TRBJ2-5	NA	TRBV19	NA	TGTGCCAGTAGTCCCCTCGACCGGGTGGGGACCCAGTACTTC	CASSPLDRVGTQYF
TRBJ2-7	TRBD2	TRBV7-9	few	TGTGCCAGCACCGGACTAGCGGGGGTTGAGCAGTACTTC	CASTGLAGVEQYF
TRBJ2-1	NA	TRBV15	many	TGTGCCACCATGGGCATGGGTGTGAATGAGCAGTTCTTC	CATMGMGVNEQFF
TRBJ2-2	NA	TRBV24-1	NA	TGTGCCACCAGTGATCCTAGGACTGGGACCGGGGAGCTGTTTTTT	CATSDPRTGTGELFF